Following are 23 T cell receptor beta chains from one sample sequenced in a study of shared clonotypes between healthy human individuals. Clones were read by immunoSEQ multiplex PCR, and TCRdb kept only the in-frame ones, dropping some. The sample has a few million clones, 80% to 95% seen once. Sequencing input: naive CD4+ T cells from PBMCs. Documented subset: CD45RA+ positively selected. The receptors come from a man between 18 and 35 years old in good health. Some clones in this sample may be carry-over from other donors' samples.

This chain connects TRBV19 to TRBJ2-7, with a tentative D call TRBD2 (5 bases). The germline V gene has CDR1 LNHDA and CDR2 SQIVND (reference sequence). The CDR3 contains 16 residues. V lost 3 bases and J 7 bases, leaving 22 bases between the germline ends. The CDR3 spells CASSILPRRKPGEQYF. In DNA, the CDR3 is TGTGCCAGTAGTATTCTACCCCGTCGTAAACCGGGGGAGCAGTACTTC. Drawing the rest from reference TRBV19 and TRBJ2-7, the complete variable domain is DGGITQSPKYLFRKEGQNVTLSCEQNLNHDAMYWYRQDPGQGLRLIYYSQIVNDFQKGDIAEGYSVSREKKESFPLTVTSAQKNPTAFYLCASSILPRRKPGEQYFGPGTRLTVT.

The chain has TRBV7-3 and TRBJ2-7; D is undetermined. The CDR3 consists of 14 residues. Germline CDR1 is SGHTA and CDR2 is FQGTGA. Trimming removed 4 bases from V and 0 bases from J, with 10 bases in between. DNA for the CDR3: TGTGCCAGCAGCTCCTATCTCCACTCCTACGAGCAGTACTTC. It encodes CASSSYLHSYEQYF.

This clone was found a few times. The genes are TRBV6-5 and TRBJ2-7; tentative D call: TRBD1 (6 bases). Germline-derived CDR1 and CDR2 are MNHEY and SVGAGI. Trimming shortened V by 6 bases and J by 0 bases, and 12 bases separated the two germline ends. This CDR3 comprises 14 residues. The CDR3 loop reads CASRQGRSSYEQYF. DNA for the CDR3: TGTGCCAGCAGACAGGGTAGGAGCTCCTACGAGCAGTACTTC.

The rearrangement links TRBV2 to TRBJ2-3, with a possible D match to TRBD2 (7 bases). Per the germline V gene, CDR1 is SNHLY and CDR2 is FYNNEI. This CDR3 spans 19 amino acids. V lost 7 bases and J lost 2, with 28 bases in between. The CDR3 here is CASTVARRIKGGATDTQYF. In nucleotides, the CDR3 is TGTGCCAGCACGGTCGCTAGACGGATTAAAGGGGGGGCCACAGATACGCAGTATTTT.

For this clone: In the same sample, other DNA sequences code for this CDR3. The V gene is TRBV7-3, the J gene TRBJ2-7; 9 nucleotides align to TRBD1. Germline CDR1 and CDR2: SGHTA and FQGTGA. Trimming removed 1 base from V and 1 base from J; junction bases left unmatched: 2. The CDR3 is made up of 15 amino acids. The CDR3 nucleotides read TGTGCCAGCAGCTTAAGGGGACAGGGTTCCTACGAGCAGTACTTC. Its protein is CASSLRGQGSYEQYF.

This chain joins TRBV2 and TRBJ2-7; no definite D call. Germline CDR1 SNHLY, CDR2 FYNNEI. The length of the CDR3 is 15 residues. V was shortened by 0 bases and J by 9 bases, with 18 bases between the two germline ends. CDR3 DNA: TGTGCCAGCAGTGAAGCGTTTATAGGCTTTGAGTCGCAGTACTTC. It is translated as CASSEAFIGFESQYF.

As for this clone: This same CDR3 is encoded by further DNA sequences in the sample. This chain uses TRBV10-1 with TRBJ2-7; 11 bases are shared with TRBD1. The germline V gene encodes CDR1 WNHNN and CDR2 SYGVQD (reference sequence). V lost 3 bases and J lost 6; bases outside the gene matches: 1. The CDR3 sequence is 13 residues long. CDR3 in DNA: TGCGCCAGCAGTGAAGGGACAGGGGGCGAGCAGTACTTC. It encodes CASSEGTGGEQYF.

This chain links TRBV28 with TRBJ2-5; TRBD2 matches 8 bases. This CDR3 region has 16 residues. In germline, CDR1 is MDHEN, CDR2 SYDVKM. Trimming removed 6 bases from V and 7 bases from J; junction bases left unmatched: 16. The CDR3 protein is CASSQGGVAGLATQYF. CDR3 sequence (DNA): TGTGCCAGCAGCCAAGGGGGGGTAGCGGGACTCGCGACCCAGTACTTC. Variable domain in full (rest from reference TRBV28 and TRBJ2-5): DVKVTQSSRYLVKRTGEKVFLECVQDMDHENMFWYRQDPGLGLRLIYFSYDVKMKEKGDIPEGYSVSREKKERFSLILESASTNQTSMYLCASSQGGVAGLATQYFGPGTRLLVL.

CDR3 nucleotides: TGTGCCAGCAGCTTGGGCAGGCCACTTAACGCAGATACGCAGTATTTT. Amino acids: CASSLGRPLNADTQYF. V and J are TRBV5-4 and TRBJ2-3; D is uncertain. The CDR3 has 16 amino acids. The ends were cut back, 0 bases at V and 4 bases at J, with 15 bases in the middle. Looked up from germline, CDR1 is SGHNT and CDR2 is YYREEE (reference sequence).

The chain has TRBV27 and TRBJ2-1; no definite D call. The CDR3 is 13 amino acids. Per the germline V gene, CDR1 is MNHEY and CDR2 is SMNVEV (reference sequence). V lost 2 bases to trimming and J lost 4 bases, with 6 bases between them. Here the CDR3 reads CASSLPHYNEQFF. The CDR3 DNA sequence: TGTGCCAGCAGTTTACCCCATTACAATGAGCAGTTCTTC.

The chain uses TRBV7-6 and TRBJ2-5, with 15 nucleotides matching TRBD2. Trimming removed 5 bases from V and 0 bases from J; junction bases left unmatched: 4. Per the germline V gene, CDR1 is SGHVS and CDR2 is FNYEAQ. CDR3 length: 17 amino acids. The CDR3: CASSPGLAGGYQETQYF. The CDR3 DNA reads as TGTGCCAGCAGCCCTGGACTAGCGGGAGGGTACCAAGAGACCCAGTACTTC.

V and J are TRBV5-4 and TRBJ2-5; the D gene is possibly TRBD1 (6 bases). V shed 4 bases and J shed 2 bases, with 12 bases lying between them. Germline CDR1 is SGHNT and CDR2 is YYREEE (reference sequence). This CDR3 has 14 residues. This CDR3 reads CASSGRQVQETQYF. The DNA of the CDR3 is TGTGCCAGCAGCGGACGACAGGTACAAGAGACCCAGTACTTC.

The chain is built from TRBV2 and TRBJ1-5; no firm D call. V was clipped by 7 bases and J by 5 bases, with 12 bases between them. Germline V lookup: CDR1 SNHLY, CDR2 FYNNEI. The length of the CDR3 is 13 residues. The chain's CDR3 is CASILGPDQPQHF. The CDR3 DNA reads TGTGCCAGCATTCTAGGGCCTGATCAGCCCCAGCATTTT.

The chain combines TRBV11-3 with TRBJ2-3; tentative D call: TRBD1 (5 bases). The ends were cut back, 1 base at V and 0 bases at J, with 8 bases in the middle. Germline loops: CDR1 SGHNT, CDR2 YENEEA. The CDR3 runs 15 residues. For the CDR3, the DNA is TGTGCCAGCAGCTTAGGACAGACTAGCACAGATACGCAGTATTTT. Translating it yields CASSLGQTSTDTQYF.

This clone came up once. The chain combines TRBV5-1 with TRBJ2-5; possible D gene TRBD2, 7 bases. CDR1 and CDR2 (germline): SGHRS, YFSETQ. The CDR3 is 15 residues long. The germline V and J ends were trimmed by 0 bases and 9 bases, with 18 bases remaining between them. As DNA, the CDR3 is TGCGCCAGCAGCTTGGAGGACAGTCCACGGGGGGCCCAGTACTTC. It yields the protein CASSLEDSPRGAQYF.

The genes are TRBV2 and TRBJ1-5; unclear D gene. V shed 7 bases and J shed 6 bases, with 13 bases lying between them. The CDR3 loop spans 13 amino acids. Germline CDR1 is SNHLY and CDR2 is FYNNEI. DNA of the CDR3: TGTGCCAGCAACCCCAACGAGGGTCAGCCCCAGCATTTT. Amino acid sequence: CASNPNEGQPQHF.

For the CDR3, the DNA is TGTGCCAGCAGCTCCCCGGGAGAAGCCAAAAACATTCAGTACTTC. The encoded protein is CASSSPGEAKNIQYF. This sequence joins TRBV5-4 and TRBJ2-4; D may be TRBD2 (6 bases). CDR1 is SGHNT, CDR2 YYREEE, per germline (reference sequence). Trimming took off 3 bases at V and 0 bases at J, with 10 bases between the two ends. This CDR3 comprises 15 residues.

For this clone: Other DNA sequences in this sample translate to the same CDR3. This chain connects TRBV5-1 to TRBJ1-1; D unclear. The CDR3 is 13 residues long. V shed 1 base and J shed 1 base, with 5 bases lying between them. Germline CDR1 reads SGHRS; CDR2 reads YFSETQ. This chain's CDR3 is CASSLSPNTEAFF. The DNA for the CDR3 is TGCGCCAGCAGCTTGAGCCCGAACACTGAAGCTTTCTTT.

The rearrangement links TRBV9 to TRBJ2-7; D is tentatively TRBD1 or TRBD2 (5 bases each). Trimming took off 2 bases at V and 3 bases at J, with 9 bases between the two ends. Germline CDR1 SGDLS, CDR2 YYNGEE. The CDR3 loop spans 13 amino acids. CDR3 loop: CASSVRDGYEQYF. The DNA of the CDR3 is TGTGCCAGCAGCGTTCGGGACGGCTACGAGCAGTACTTC.

This clone was detected a few times. The chain carries TRBV11-2 and TRBJ1-4; no clear D gene. Trimming pared 1 base from V and 4 bases from J, leaving 4 bases between. Looked up from germline, CDR1 is SGHAT and CDR2 is FQNNGV. This CDR3 spans 13 amino acids. CDR3 bases: TGTGCCAGCAGCTTAGGAGTTAATGAAAAACTGTTTTTT. The encoded protein is CASSLGVNEKLFF. The whole variable domain, filled in from reference TRBV11-2 and TRBJ1-4, reads EAGVAQSPRYKIIEKRQSVAFWCNPISGHATLYWYQQILGQGPKLLIQFQNNGVVDDSQLPKDRFSAERLKGVDSTLKIQPAKLEDSAVYLCASSLGVNEKLFFGSGTQLSVL.

As concerns this clone: Other DNA sequences from this sample encode an identical CDR3 as well. The rearrangement links TRBV7-3 to TRBJ2-7; 9 bases fit TRBD1. J lost 7 bases, V lost 4 bases, and 5 bases had no gene match. Germline V gene data show CDR1 as SGHTA and CDR2 as FQGTGA. The CDR3 sequence is 13 residues long. Written as DNA, the CDR3 is TGTGCCAGCAGCTCAGACAGGGGGAGGGAGCAGTACTTC. Protein: CASSSDRGREQYF. The variable domain in full, completed from reference TRBV7-3 and TRBJ2-7, reads GAGVSQTPSNKVTEKGKYVELRCDPISGHTALYWYRQSLGQGPEFLIYFQGTGAADDSGLPNDRFFAVRPEGSVSTLKIQRTERGDSAVYLCASSSDRGREQYFGPGTRLTVT.

In this sample, this clone turned up once. The same CDR3 also results from other DNA sequences found in this sample. The genes are TRBV28 and TRBJ2-7; maybe TRBD2 (5 bases). The germline gives CDR1 MDHEN, CDR2 SYDVKM. The CDR3 length is 12 residues. Trimming left V 7 bases short and J 0 bases short, with 7 bases between. The CDR3 spells CASTGSSYEQYF. CDR3 bases: TGTGCCAGCACTGGGAGCTCCTACGAGCAGTACTTC. The full variable domain, with the rest looked up from reference TRBV28 and TRBJ2-7, is DVKVTQSSRYLVKRTGEKVFLECVQDMDHENMFWYRQDPGLGLRLIYFSYDVKMKEKGDIPEGYSVSREKKERFSLILESASTNQTSMYLCASTGSSYEQYFGPGTRLTVT.

The chain combines TRBV15 with TRBJ2-1; either TRBD1 or TRBD2 may supply D (6 bases each). Deletions cut 5 bases from V and 8 bases from J, with 22 bases between. Germline V gene data show CDR1 as LNHNV and CDR2 as YYDKDF (reference sequence). The CDR3 has 16 residues. The CDR3 protein is CATSRGGSLGSDEQFF. The CDR3 DNA reads as TGTGCCACCAGCCGAGGGGGGAGCTTAGGATCGGATGAGCAGTTCTTC.